This entry lists 6 T cell receptor beta chains sequenced from one sample in a study of CD8+CD57+ T cells in acquired aplastic anemia. It was genomic DNA that served as the template for profiling TCR beta VDJ and CDR3. TCRdb reprocessed the reads with MiXCR, giving one entry per CDR3 protein. The sample lists a few hundred thousand distinct CDR3 sequences; about two thirds were seen once. The material sequenced was sorted CD4+, CD8+, or CD8+CD57+ T cells (not recorded which) from PBMCs. Receptor source: a human donor in good health, serving as a control.

The genes are TRBV11-2 and TRBJ2-2; 9 bases fit TRBD2. With V trimmed by 4 bases and J by 6 bases, 9 bases remained unmatched. Germline CDR1 SGHAT, CDR2 FQNNGV. This CDR3 comprises 16 residues. The CDR3 DNA reads TGTGCCAGCAGCTATACTGGCGGGGGGGCCCCCGGGGAGCTGTTTTTT. The encoded protein is CASSYTGGGAPGELFF.

This clonotype was seen at least ten times. The rearrangement uses TRBV6-1 and TRBJ2-6, with no clear D. The germline gives CDR1 MNHNS, CDR2 SASEGT. This CDR3 comprises 15 residues. V gave up 4 bases and J gave up 1 base, with 8 bases separating them. The CDR3 reads CASSGARSGANVLTF. For the CDR3, the DNA is TGTGCCAGCAGTGGGGCGCGATCTGGGGCCAACGTCCTGACTTTC.

The chain carries TRBV7-3 and TRBJ2-1; D is ambiguous. Per germline, CDR1 SGHTA and CDR2 FQGTGA. The CDR3 is made up of 19 amino acids. V dropped 5 bases and J dropped 2 bases, with 25 bases sitting between them. This CDR3 reads CASSLTDQSDGYTYNEQFF. CDR3 nucleotide sequence: TGTGCCAGCAGCCTGACGGACCAAAGCGATGGCTACACCTACAATGAGCAGTTCTTC.

This clonotype has at least ten counts. The rearrangement uses TRBV30 and TRBJ1-6; a weak D match, TRBD1 (5 bases). The CDR3 totals 15 residues. Germline loops: CDR1 GTSNPN, CDR2 SVGIG (reference sequence). V shed 0 bases and J shed 9 bases, with 15 bases lying between them. The CDR3 is CAWSVLQVGGSPLHF. The CDR3 DNA follows: TGTGCCTGGAGTGTACTGCAGGTTGGGGGTTCACCCCTCCACTTT.

This clonotype was observed a handful of times. V gene TRBV29-1 combines with J gene TRBJ1-1; D unclear. Germline values: CDR1 SQVTM, CDR2 ANQGSEA. This CDR3 comprises 11 residues. Trimming cost V 1 base and J 14 bases, with 14 bases left between them. Here the CDR3 reads CSVEGTEKQFF. Here the CDR3 DNA reads TGCAGCGTTGAAGGGACGGAAAAGCAGTTCTTT.

In nucleotides, the CDR3 is TGTGCCTCGACGGAGACTGTGCCTCTCTACGAGCAGTACTTC. Residues: CASTETVPLYEQYF. V and J are TRBV12-5 and TRBJ2-7; D unresolved. CDR3 length equals 14 residues. Germline V lookup: CDR1 LGHNT, CDR2 FRNRAP.